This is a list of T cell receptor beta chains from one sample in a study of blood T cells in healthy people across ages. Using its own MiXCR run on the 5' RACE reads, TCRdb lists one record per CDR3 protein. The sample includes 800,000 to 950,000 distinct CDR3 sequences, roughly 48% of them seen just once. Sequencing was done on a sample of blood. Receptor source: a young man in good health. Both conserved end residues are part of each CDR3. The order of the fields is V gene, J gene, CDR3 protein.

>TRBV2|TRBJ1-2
CASSEGGRNYGYTF
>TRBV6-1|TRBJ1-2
CASSEGVPNYGYTF
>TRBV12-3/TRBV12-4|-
CATSAGTGTEQYF
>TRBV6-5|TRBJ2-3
CASSWGGTTDTRYF
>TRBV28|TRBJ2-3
CASSPSWWTGGTDTQYF
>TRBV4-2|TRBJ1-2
CASSQASSTDRFIRYTF
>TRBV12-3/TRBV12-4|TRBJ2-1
CASSRRQGVLGNEQFF
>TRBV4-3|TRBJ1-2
CASSQVGQGDYGYTF
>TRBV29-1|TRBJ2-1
CSFRSSSYNEQFF
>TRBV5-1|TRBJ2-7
CASRQDRGEQYF
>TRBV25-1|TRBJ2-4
CASSTPSEIAKNIQYF
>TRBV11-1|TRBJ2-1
CASSLALLGDRAQFF
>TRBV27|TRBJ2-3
CASSRWTSGRMDTQYF
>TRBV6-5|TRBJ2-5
CASSYSGEGLKTQYF
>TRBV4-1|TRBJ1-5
CASSPVGQGHQPQHF
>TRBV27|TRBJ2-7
CASSSSDAGMEQYF
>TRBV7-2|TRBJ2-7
CASSSLTSRAYEQYF
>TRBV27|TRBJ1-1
CASSPGGREAFF
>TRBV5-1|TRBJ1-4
CASKSRPEGEKLFF
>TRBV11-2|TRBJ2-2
CASSSRRDRRETGELFF
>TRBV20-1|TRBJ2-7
CSAHPGQGASYEQYF
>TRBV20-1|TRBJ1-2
CSARWGDLYGYTF
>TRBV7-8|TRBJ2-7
CASSLKTGSYEQYF